This paragraph covers one TCR beta chain sequence. Its antigen is as yet unknown. The CDR3 sequence is 16 residues long. The V segment lost 4 bases and the J segment 4 bases; nucleotides outside the gene matches: 10. Looked up from germline, CDR1 is SGHRS and CDR2 is YFSETQ. Treatment: approximately 9-day PBMC culture with coronavirus spike peptide pools or control peptides (ViraFEST assay). The data originate from a study of vaccination and CD4 T cells after COVID-19. The overall study: Cells were stimulated with overlapping spike peptide pools from SARS-CoV-2, HCoV-NL63, HCoV-OC43 and HCoV-229E.

Oncomine TCR Beta short-read sequencing was applied to DNA from cultured CD4+ T cells. TCRdb used MiXCR to reprocess the PCR reads, holding one entry per CDR3 protein. The table shows tens of thousands of distinct CDR3 sequences, with over 55% occurring only once. Source: CD4+ T cells from blood, cultured in vitro, taken after SARS-CoV-2 vaccination. This receptor was obtained from a human donor who received a COVID-19 vaccine. V and J are TRBV5-1 and TRBJ2-3; 9 bases agree with TRBD2. For the CDR3, the DNA is TGCGCCAGCAGCCCGAGACGCGGGGGGGAGGCAGATACGCAGTATTTT. It yields the protein CASSPRRGGEADTQYF.